The next 20 T cell receptor beta chains were all read from a single sample in a study of CD8+ T cells in alopecia areata. Treatment given: oral pan-JAK inhibitor, 5-10 mg twice daily. RNA extraction was followed by reverse transcription into cDNA, which acted as the sequencing template. Some clones are missing from TCRdb's copy, which holds only in-frame ones; the method was immunoSEQ multiplex PCR. The sample lists some 220,000 clones, about 50% occurring once. This material consisted of CD4+ T cells sorted from blood, taken at week 4, from a patient treated with tofacitinib. The receptor set was obtained from a human donor with alopecia areata.

Written as DNA, the CDR3 is TGCGCCAGCAGCCTCAGGGAGACCCAGTACTTC. Translation: CASSLRETQYF. The chain links TRBV5-1 to TRBJ2-5; no reliable D call. Germline V gene data show CDR1 as SGHRS and CDR2 as YFSETQ. The CDR3 length is 11 residues. Deletions cut 4 bases from V and 5 bases from J, with 6 bases between.

This rearrangement joins TRBV29-1 to TRBJ1-1; 8 bases are shared with TRBD1. The CDR3 consists of 13 residues. The ends lost 7 bases at V and 4 bases at J; junction bases unmatched: 8. The germline V gene encodes CDR1 SQVTM and CDR2 ANQGSEA. For the CDR3, the DNA is TGCAGCGGATCAACAGGGGGTAGCACTGAAGCTTTCTTT. Translating gives CSGSTGGSTEAFF. Drawing the rest from reference TRBV29-1 and TRBJ1-1, the complete variable domain is SAVISQKPSRDICQRGTSLTIQCQVDSQVTMMFWYRQQPGQSLTLIATANQGSEATYESGFVIDKFPISRPNLTFSTLTVSNMSPEDSSIYLCSGSTGGSTEAFFGQGTRLTVV.

This clone was detected a few times. The CDR3 nucleotides are TGTGCCAGCAGCTACGACGGGACAGGTGGCTACACCTTC. As protein: CASSYDGTGGYTF. The chain links TRBV27 to TRBJ1-2; 8 bases match TRBD1. CDR1 is MNHEY, CDR2 SMNVEV, per germline (reference sequence). This CDR3 region has 13 residues. Trimming at V came to 6 bases and at J to 7 bases, leaving 7 bases not matched to a gene.

The V gene is TRBV27, the J gene TRBJ1-4; D not certain. In germline, CDR1 is MNHEY, CDR2 SMNVEV (reference sequence). The CDR3 is 13 residues long. Trimming removed 7 bases at V and 7 bases at J, with 13 bases between. The DNA for the CDR3 is TGTGCCAGCAAGAGGGTTGGGGTTGAAAAACTGTTTTTT. Residues: CASKRVGVEKLFF.

The chain recombines TRBV5-6 with TRBJ2-2; a possible D gene is TRBD2 (5 bases). Per germline, CDR1 SGHDT and CDR2 YYEEEE. V was shortened by 0 bases and J by 6 bases, with 9 bases between the two germline ends. The CDR3 has 14 residues. The CDR3 DNA reads TGTGCCAGCAGCTTGGTTATAGCGTCCGGGGAGCTGTTTTTT. Translated, it gives CASSLVIASGELFF.

The V gene is TRBV7-6, the J gene TRBJ2-5; D not resolved. Trimming left V 0 bases short and J 2 bases short, with 7 bases between. The germline V gene has CDR1 SGHVS and CDR2 FNYEAQ. This CDR3 is built from 14 residues. CDR3 coding DNA: TGTGCCAGCAGCTTAGCGGTTGGGCAAGAGACCCAGTACTTC. Translated, it gives CASSLAVGQETQYF. Supplemented by reference TRBV7-6 and TRBJ2-5, the full variable domain reads GAGVSQSPRYKVTKRGQDVALRCDPISGHVSLYWYRQALGQGPEFLTYFNYEAQQDKSGLPNDRFSAERPEGSISTLTIQRTEQRDSAMYRCASSLAVGQETQYFGPGTRLLVL.

This clone was picked up many times. This chain uses TRBV29-1 with TRBJ2-1; D could derive from TRBD1 or TRBD2 (6 bases each). The CDR3 is made up of 18 amino acids. The V end was cut by 5 bases, the J end by 3 bases, with 26 bases between. Germline CDR1 is SQVTM and CDR2 is ANQGSEA. CDR3 DNA sequence: TGCAGCGTTCAAGGGGAGAGGAGGGGGTCAAGACTCTACAATGAGCAGTTCTTC. This sequence encodes CSVQGERRGSRLYNEQFF.

The chain links TRBV6-4 to TRBJ2-1; 15 nucleotides align to TRBD2. CDR1 is MRHNA, CDR2 SNTAGT, per germline. V dropped 6 bases and J dropped 9; count of bases not matched to a gene: 0. The CDR3 has 13 amino acids. Written as DNA, the CDR3 is TGTGCCAGCAGGGGACTAGCGGGGGGTGAGCAGTTCTTC. It codes for CASRGLAGGEQFF.

The sample holds a few counts of this clone. The chain carries TRBV7-2 and TRBJ2-1; D is possibly TRBD1 (5 bases). The CDR3 spans 13 residues. Germline CDR1 reads SGHTA; CDR2 reads FQGNSA. Trimming took off 6 bases at V and 4 bases at J, with 10 bases between the two ends. This CDR3 is CASSYRQYNEQFF. The CDR3 nucleotides read TGTGCCAGCAGTTATCGACAGTACAATGAGCAGTTCTTC. Full variable domain (rest looked up from reference TRBV7-2 and TRBJ2-1): GAGVSQSPSNKVTEKGKDVELRCDPISGHTALYWYRQSLGQGLEFLIYFQGNSAPDKSGLPSDRFSAERTGGSVSTLTIQRTQQEDSAVYLCASSYRQYNEQFFGPGTRLTVL.

The table lists this clone with a count of one. This rearrangement joins TRBV5-4 to TRBJ2-7, with 7 positions matching TRBD1. The V segment lost 4 bases and the J segment 1 base; nucleotides outside the gene matches: 5. The CDR3 consists of 14 residues. Germline V gene lookup returns CDR1 SGHNT and CDR2 YYREEE (reference sequence). Written as DNA, the CDR3 is TGTGCCAGCAGCACCGGACAGGCTTCCTACGAGCAGTACTTC. Translation: CASSTGQASYEQYF.

This clone was seen only a few times. The chain carries TRBV7-3 and TRBJ2-6; D may be TRBD1 (6 bases). The CDR3 sequence is 16 residues long. Per the germline V gene, CDR1 is SGHTA and CDR2 is FQGTGA. V was trimmed by 5 bases and J by 0 bases, leaving 11 bases between them. CDR3 nucleotide sequence: TGTGCCAGCAGCCAGGGGCAGCTCTCTGGGGCCAACGTCCTGACTTTC. It yields the protein CASSQGQLSGANVLTF.

V gene TRBV27 combines with J gene TRBJ1-5; D gene ambiguous. The V and J ends lost 6 bases and 0 bases respectively, with 12 bases between them. The germline V gene has CDR1 MNHEY and CDR2 SMNVEV (reference sequence). CDR3 size: 15 residues. This CDR3 reads CASRADGYSNQPQHF. In nucleotides, the CDR3 is TGTGCCAGCAGAGCGGACGGCTATAGCAATCAGCCCCAGCATTTT.

V gene TRBV5-1 combines with J gene TRBJ1-1; D is ambiguous. Trimming stripped 3 bases from V and 3 bases from J, with 24 bases between. Germline V gives CDR1 SGHRS, CDR2 YFSETQ. The CDR3 is made up of 18 amino acids. The DNA of the CDR3 is TGCGCCAGCAGCTCCGTTGCGGCACCAACTATAGGGTACACTGAAGCTTTCTTT. Translating gives CASSSVAAPTIGYTEAFF.

This rearrangement joins TRBV29-1 to TRBJ1-1; TRBD1 is a possible D gene (5 bases). V was trimmed by 7 bases and J by 4 bases, leaving 16 bases between them. The CDR3 spans 13 residues. CDR1 SQVTM and CDR2 ANQGSEA come from the germline V gene. CDR3: CSATRGVGTEAFF. The CDR3, as DNA: TGCAGCGCCACGCGAGGGGTGGGCACTGAAGCTTTCTTT.

This clone turned up a few times. The V call is TRBV6-5, the J call TRBJ1-1; D uncertain. Trimming shortened V by 3 bases and J by 6 bases, and 17 bases separated the two germline ends. The CDR3 is 15 residues long. Germline V CDR1 and CDR2: MNHEY, SVGAGI. Written as DNA, the CDR3 is TGTGCCAGCAGTTATCATGGATCTACGCTAGCTGAAGCTTTCTTT. Translation: CASSYHGSTLAEAFF.

The chain links TRBV29-1 to TRBJ2-3; 8 bases agree with TRBD2. J lost 1 base, V lost 1 base, and 10 bases had no gene match. This CDR3 comprises 17 residues. The germline V gene encodes CDR1 SQVTM and CDR2 ANQGSEA. CDR3 loop: CSVEGGHRGGRTDTQYF. As DNA, the CDR3 is TGCAGCGTTGAAGGGGGCCATCGCGGGGGGCGCACAGATACGCAGTATTTT.

The chain is built from TRBV9 and TRBJ2-7; D call uncertain. V lost 4 bases and J lost 6, with 17 bases in between. Germline CDR1 and CDR2: SGDLS and YYNGEE. CDR3 length: 14 residues. In DNA form, the CDR3 reads TGTGCCAGCAGCCAAGATTTGGCGGCTCGCGAGCAGTACTTC. Translation: CASSQDLAAREQYF. The full variable domain, with the rest looked up from reference TRBV9 and TRBJ2-7, is DSGVTQTPKHLITATGQRVTLRCSPRSGDLSVYWYQQSLDQGLQFLIQYYNGEERAKGNILERFSAQQFPDLHSELNLSSLELGDSALYFCASSQDLAAREQYFGPGTRLTVT.

This chain connects TRBV9 to TRBJ1-3; D is uncertain. There are 15 residues in the CDR3. V lost 2 bases and J 0 bases, leaving 9 bases between the germline ends. CDR1 is SGDLS, CDR2 YYNGEE, per germline. DNA of the CDR3: TGTGCCAGCAGCGTCTCGGGTCACTCTGGAAACACCATATATTTT. It specifies CASSVSGHSGNTIYF.

The V call is TRBV7-2, the J call TRBJ2-2; D perhaps matches TRBD1 (5 bases). The CDR3 is 14 amino acids. CDR1 SGHTA and CDR2 FQGNSA come from the germline V gene. V gave up 5 bases and J gave up 1 base, with 8 bases separating them. The CDR3: CASSPDRNTGELFF. The CDR3 DNA is TGTGCCAGCAGCCCCGACAGGAACACCGGGGAGCTGTTTTTT.

The J gene is TRBJ1-2, the V gene TRBV30; D gene ambiguous. CDR1 and CDR2 (germline): GTSNPN, SVGIG (reference sequence). This CDR3 spans 12 amino acids. The V end was cut by 3 bases, the J end by 7 bases, with 12 bases between. In DNA, the CDR3 is TGTGCCTGGAGACCCCTTTGGGGTGGCTACACCTTC. Its protein is CAWRPLWGGYTF.